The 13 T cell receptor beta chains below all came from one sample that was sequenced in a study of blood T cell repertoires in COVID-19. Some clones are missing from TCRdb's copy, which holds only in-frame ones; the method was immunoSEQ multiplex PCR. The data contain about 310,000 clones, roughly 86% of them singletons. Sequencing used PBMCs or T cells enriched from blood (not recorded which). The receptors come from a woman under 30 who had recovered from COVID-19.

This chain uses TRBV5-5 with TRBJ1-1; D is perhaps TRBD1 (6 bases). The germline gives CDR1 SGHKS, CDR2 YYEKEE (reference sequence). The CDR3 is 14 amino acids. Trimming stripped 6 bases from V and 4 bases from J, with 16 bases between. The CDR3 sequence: CASTEGQPLTEAFF. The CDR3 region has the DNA TGTGCCAGCACCGAAGGACAGCCCCTCACTGAAGCTTTCTTT.

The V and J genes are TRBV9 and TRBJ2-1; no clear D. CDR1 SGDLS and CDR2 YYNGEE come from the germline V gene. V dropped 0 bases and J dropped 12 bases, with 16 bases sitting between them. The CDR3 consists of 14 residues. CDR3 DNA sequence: TGTGCCAGCAGCGTAGATTACGGTTCTTCGCGGCAGTTCTTC. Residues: CASSVDYGSSRQFF.

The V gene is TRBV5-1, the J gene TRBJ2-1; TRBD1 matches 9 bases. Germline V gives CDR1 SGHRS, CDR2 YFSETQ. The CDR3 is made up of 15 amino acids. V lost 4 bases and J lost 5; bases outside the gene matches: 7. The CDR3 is CASSLWTGVNNEQFF. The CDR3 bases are TGCGCCAGCAGCCTCTGGACAGGGGTAAACAATGAGCAGTTCTTC. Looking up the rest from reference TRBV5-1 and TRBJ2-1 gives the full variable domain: KAGVTQTPRYLIKTRGQQVTLSCSPISGHRSVSWYQQTPGQGLQFLFEYFSETQRNKGNFPGRFSGRQFSNSRSEMNVSTLELGDSALYLCASSLWTGVNNEQFFGPGTRLTVL.

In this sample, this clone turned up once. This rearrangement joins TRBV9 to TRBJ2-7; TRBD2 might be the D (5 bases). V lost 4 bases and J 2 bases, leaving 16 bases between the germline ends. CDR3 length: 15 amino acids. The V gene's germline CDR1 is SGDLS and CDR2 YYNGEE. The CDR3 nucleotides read TGTGCCAGCAGCTACCAGCGGCTGGAAACCTACGAGCAGTACTTC. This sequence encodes CASSYQRLETYEQYF.

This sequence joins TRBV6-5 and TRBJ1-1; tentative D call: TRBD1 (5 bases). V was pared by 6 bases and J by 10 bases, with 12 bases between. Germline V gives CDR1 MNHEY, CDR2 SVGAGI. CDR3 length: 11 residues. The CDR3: CASSGGVRAFF. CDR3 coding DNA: TGTGCCAGCAGCGGGGGGGTCAGAGCTTTCTTT.

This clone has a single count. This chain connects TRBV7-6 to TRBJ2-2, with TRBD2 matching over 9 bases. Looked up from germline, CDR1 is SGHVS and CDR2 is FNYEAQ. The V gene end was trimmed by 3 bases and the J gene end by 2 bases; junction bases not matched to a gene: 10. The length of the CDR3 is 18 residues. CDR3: CASSLSSGNSGNTGELFF. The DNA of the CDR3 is TGTGCCAGCAGCTTGTCTAGCGGGAATTCGGGTAACACCGGGGAGCTGTTTTTT. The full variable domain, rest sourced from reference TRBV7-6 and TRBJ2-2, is GAGVSQSPRYKVTKRGQDVALRCDPISGHVSLYWYRQALGQGPEFLTYFNYEAQQDKSGLPNDRFSAERPEGSISTLTIQRTEQRDSAMYRCASSLSSGNSGNTGELFFGEGSRLTVL.

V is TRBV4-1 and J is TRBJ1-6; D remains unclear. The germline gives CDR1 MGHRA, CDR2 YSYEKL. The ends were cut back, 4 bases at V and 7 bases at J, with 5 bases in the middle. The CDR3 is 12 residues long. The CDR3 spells CASSRRNSPLHF. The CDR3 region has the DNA TGCGCCAGCAGCCGTAGAAATTCACCCCTCCACTTT.

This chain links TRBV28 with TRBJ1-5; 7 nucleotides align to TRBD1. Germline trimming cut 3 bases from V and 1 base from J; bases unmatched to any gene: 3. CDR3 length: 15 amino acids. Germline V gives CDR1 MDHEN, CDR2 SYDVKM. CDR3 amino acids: CASSFLGQSNQPQHF. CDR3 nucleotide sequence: TGTGCCAGCAGTTTTTTGGGACAGAGCAATCAGCCCCAGCATTTT.

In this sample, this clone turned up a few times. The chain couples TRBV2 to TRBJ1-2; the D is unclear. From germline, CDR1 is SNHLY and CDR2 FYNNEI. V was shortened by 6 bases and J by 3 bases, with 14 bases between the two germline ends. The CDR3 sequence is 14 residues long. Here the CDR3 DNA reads TGTGCCAGCAGAGCCCTCGGGTCCCACTATGGCTACACCTTC. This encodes CASRALGSHYGYTF. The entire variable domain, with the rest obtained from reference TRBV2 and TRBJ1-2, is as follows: EPEVTQTPSHQVTQMGQEVILRCVPISNHLYFYWYRQILGQKVEFLVSFYNNEISEKSEIFDDQFSVERPDGSNFTLKIRSTKLEDSAMYFCASRALGSHYGYTFGSGTRLTVV.

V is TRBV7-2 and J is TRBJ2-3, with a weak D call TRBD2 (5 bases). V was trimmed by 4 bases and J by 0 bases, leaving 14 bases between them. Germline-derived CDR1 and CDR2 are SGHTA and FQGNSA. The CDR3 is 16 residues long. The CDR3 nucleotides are TGTGCCAGCAGCTCGCGGGCTCTAACTAGCACAGATACGCAGTATTTT. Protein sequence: CASSSRALTSTDTQYF.

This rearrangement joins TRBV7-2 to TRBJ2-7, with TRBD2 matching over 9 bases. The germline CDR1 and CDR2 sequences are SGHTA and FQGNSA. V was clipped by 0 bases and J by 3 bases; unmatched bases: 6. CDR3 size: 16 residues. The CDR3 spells CASSLASSGTNYEQYF. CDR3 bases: TGTGCCAGCAGCTTAGCTTCTAGCGGGACAAACTACGAGCAGTACTTC.

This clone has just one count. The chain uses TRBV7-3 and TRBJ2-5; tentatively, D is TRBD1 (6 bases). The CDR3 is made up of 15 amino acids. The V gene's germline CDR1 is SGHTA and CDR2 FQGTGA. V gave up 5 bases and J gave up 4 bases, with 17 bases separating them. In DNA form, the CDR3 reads TGTGCCAGCAGCATTATGAGGACAGATAGAGAGACCCAGTACTTC. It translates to CASSIMRTDRETQYF.

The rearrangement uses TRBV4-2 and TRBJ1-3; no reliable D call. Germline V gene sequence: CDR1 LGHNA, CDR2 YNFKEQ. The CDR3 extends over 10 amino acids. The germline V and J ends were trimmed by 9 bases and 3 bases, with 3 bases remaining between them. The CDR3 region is CASSGNTIYF. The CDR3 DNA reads TGTGCCAGTAGTGGAAACACCATATATTTT.